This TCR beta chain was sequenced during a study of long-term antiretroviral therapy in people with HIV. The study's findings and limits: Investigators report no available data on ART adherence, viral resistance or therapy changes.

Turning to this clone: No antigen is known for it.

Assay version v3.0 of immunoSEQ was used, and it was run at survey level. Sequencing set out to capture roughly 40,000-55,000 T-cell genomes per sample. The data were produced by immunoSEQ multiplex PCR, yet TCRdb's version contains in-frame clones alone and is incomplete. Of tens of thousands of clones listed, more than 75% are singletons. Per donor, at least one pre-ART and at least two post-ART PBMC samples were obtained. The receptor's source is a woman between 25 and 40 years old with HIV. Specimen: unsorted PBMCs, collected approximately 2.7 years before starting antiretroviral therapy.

The CDR3 nucleotides are TGTGCCAGCAGTGCCCTGGGGGCCACTGAAGCTTTCTTT. As protein: CASSALGATEAFF. This chain joins TRBV25-1 and TRBJ1-1; possible D gene TRBD1, 6 bases. V shed 4 bases and J shed 4 bases, with 10 bases lying between them. The CDR3 extends over 13 amino acids. The germline gives CDR1 MGHDK, CDR2 SYGVNS.